The sequence of this TCR beta chain was determined in a study of T cell responses to AZD1222 COVID-19 vaccine. Study-level points and caveats: Donors, mostly white British, included more females; clonal diversity was possibly underestimated. There were repertoire samples only from the period after the peak T cell response. Rises in breadth and depth of Spike-specific TCRs came after two AZD1222 doses.

Details on this clone: Its antigen is undetermined.

Sequenced by immunoSEQ multiplex PCR; TCRdb stores in-frame clones only, minus some. The data hold about 76,000 clones, with 60% to 85% observed a single time. The sample consisted of peripheral blood, taken 28 days after the second dose of the MenACWY control vaccine. This clonotype was obtained from an adult who received the MenACWY meningococcal vaccine as a control.

The CDR3: CASSPVPGGRYYGYTF. Written as DNA, the CDR3 is TGTGCCAGCAGCCCCGTCCCAGGGGGCAGATACTATGGCTACACCTTC. The gene calls are TRBV3-1 (or the pseudogene TRBV3-2) and TRBJ1-2; 8 nucleotides match TRBD1. The germline V gene has CDR1 LGHDT and CDR2 YNNKEL (reference sequence). Trimming removed 4 bases from V and 3 bases from J; junction bases left unmatched: 10. The CDR3 runs 16 residues.